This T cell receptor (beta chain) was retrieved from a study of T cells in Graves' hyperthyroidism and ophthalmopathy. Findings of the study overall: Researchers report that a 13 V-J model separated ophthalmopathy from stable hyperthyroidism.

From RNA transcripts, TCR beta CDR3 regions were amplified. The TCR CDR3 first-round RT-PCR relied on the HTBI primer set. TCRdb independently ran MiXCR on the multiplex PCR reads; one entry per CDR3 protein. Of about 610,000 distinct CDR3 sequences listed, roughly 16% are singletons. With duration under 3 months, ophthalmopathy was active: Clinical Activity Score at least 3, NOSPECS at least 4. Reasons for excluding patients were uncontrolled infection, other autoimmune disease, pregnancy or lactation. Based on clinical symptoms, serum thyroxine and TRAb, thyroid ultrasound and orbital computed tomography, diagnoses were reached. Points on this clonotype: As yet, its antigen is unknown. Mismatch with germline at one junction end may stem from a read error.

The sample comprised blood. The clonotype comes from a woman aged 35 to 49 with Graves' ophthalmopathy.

The DNA for the CDR3 is TGTGCTAGCAGCTTATCATATCTAGCGGGGTACAATGAGCAGTTCTTC. Its protein product is CASSLSYLAGYNEQFF. J is TRBJ2-1 and V is TRBV7-7; 9 positions match TRBD2. The CDR3 length is 16 residues. The germline V gene has CDR1 SSHAT and CDR2 FNYEAQ (reference sequence).